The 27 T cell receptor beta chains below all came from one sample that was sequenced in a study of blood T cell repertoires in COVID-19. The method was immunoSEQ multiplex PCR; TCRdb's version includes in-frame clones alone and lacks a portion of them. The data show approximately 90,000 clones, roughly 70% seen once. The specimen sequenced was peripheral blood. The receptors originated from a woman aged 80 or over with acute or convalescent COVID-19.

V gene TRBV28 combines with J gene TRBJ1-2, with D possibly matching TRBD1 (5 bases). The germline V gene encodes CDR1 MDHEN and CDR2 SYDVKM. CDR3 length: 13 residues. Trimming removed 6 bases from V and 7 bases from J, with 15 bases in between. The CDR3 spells CASSLAAGLGYTF. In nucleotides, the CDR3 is TGTGCCAGCAGCCTGGCCGCGGGGCTTGGCTACACCTTC.

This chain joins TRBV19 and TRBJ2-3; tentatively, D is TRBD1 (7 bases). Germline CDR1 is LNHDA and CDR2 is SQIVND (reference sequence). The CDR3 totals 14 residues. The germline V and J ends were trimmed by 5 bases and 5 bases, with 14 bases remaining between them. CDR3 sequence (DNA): TGTGCCAGTAGTGCGGTGCAGGGGGGAGATACGCAGTATTTT. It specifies CASSAVQGGDTQYF.

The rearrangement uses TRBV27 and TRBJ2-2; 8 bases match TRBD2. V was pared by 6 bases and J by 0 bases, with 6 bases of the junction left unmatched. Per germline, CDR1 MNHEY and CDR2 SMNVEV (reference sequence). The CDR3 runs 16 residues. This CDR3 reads CASSFSGAANTGELFF. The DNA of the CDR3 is TGTGCCAGCAGCTTTAGCGGGGCCGCGAACACCGGGGAGCTGTTTTTT.

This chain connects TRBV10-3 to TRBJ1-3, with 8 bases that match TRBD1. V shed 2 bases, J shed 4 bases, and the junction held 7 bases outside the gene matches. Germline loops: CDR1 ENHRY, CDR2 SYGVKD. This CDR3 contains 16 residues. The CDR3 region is CAISEDRGATGNTIYF. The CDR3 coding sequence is TGTGCCATCAGTGAGGACAGGGGCGCTACAGGAAACACCATATATTTT.

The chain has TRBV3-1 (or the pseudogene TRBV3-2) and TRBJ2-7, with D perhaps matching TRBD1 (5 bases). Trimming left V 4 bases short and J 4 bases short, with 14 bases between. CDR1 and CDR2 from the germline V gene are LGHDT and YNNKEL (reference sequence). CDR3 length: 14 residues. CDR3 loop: CASSRTGDPYEQYF. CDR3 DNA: TGTGCCAGCAGCCGCACAGGCGACCCGTACGAGCAGTACTTC.

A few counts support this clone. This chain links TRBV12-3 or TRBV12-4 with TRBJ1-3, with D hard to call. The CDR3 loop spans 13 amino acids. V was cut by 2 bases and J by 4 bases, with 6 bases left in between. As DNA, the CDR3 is TGTGCCAGCAGTTTAACGGGGGGAAACACCATATATTTT. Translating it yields CASSLTGGNTIYF.

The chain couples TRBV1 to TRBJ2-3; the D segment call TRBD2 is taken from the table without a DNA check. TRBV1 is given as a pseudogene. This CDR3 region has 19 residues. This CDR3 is CTSSRQDGTAAQMVSTQYF. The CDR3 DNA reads TGCACCAGCAGCCGCCAAGACGGCACAGCGGCTCAAATGGTTTCGACGCAGTATTTT.

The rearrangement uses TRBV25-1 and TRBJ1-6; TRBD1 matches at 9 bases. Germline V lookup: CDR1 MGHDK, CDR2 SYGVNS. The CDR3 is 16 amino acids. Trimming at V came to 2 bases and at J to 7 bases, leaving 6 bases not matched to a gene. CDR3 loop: CASSETRTGANSPLHF. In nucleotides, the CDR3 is TGTGCCAGCAGTGAAACGAGGACAGGGGCGAATTCACCCCTCCACTTT.

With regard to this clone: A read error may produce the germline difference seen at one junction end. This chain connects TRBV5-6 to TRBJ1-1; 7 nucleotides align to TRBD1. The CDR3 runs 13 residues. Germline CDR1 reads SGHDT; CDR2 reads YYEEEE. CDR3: CASSVTGTVVWVF. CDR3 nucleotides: TGTGCCAGCAGCGTGACCGGGACAGTGGTGTGGGTCTTT.

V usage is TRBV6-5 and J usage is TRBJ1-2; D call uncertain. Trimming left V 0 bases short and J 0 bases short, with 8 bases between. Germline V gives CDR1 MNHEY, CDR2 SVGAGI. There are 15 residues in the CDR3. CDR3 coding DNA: TGTGCCAGCAGTTACTCGGGAGCCCCTAACTATGGCTACACCTTC. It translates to CASSYSGAPNYGYTF.

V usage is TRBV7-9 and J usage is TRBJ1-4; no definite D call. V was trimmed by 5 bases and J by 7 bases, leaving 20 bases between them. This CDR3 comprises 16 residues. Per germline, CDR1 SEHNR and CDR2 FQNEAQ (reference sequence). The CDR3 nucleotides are TGTGCCAGCAGCGACCGTTATGCAGGAGGGAGTGAAAAACTGTTTTTT. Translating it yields CASSDRYAGGSEKLFF.

CDR3 coding DNA: TGCAGTGCGGGGGGGAAGGGCGAGCAGTACTTC. This sequence encodes CSAGGKGEQYF. This rearrangement joins TRBV20-1 to TRBJ2-7; TRBD2 matches at 7 bases. Germline CDR1 is DFQATT and CDR2 is SNEGSKA (reference sequence). Trimming cost V 6 bases and J 6 bases; bases outside gene matches: 5. CDR3 length: 11 amino acids.

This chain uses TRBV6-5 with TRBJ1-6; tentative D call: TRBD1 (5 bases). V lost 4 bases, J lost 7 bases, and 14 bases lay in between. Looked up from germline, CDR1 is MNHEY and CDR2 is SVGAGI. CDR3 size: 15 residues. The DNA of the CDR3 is TGTGCCAGCAGTTCCACCCGGGGGGTGAATTCACCCCTCCACTTT. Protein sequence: CASSSTRGVNSPLHF.

The CDR3: CASSQEGGRNNEKLFF. The DNA for the CDR3 is TGTGCCAGCAGCCAAGAGGGGGGAAGGAATAATGAAAAACTGTTTTTT. The chain links TRBV4-2 to TRBJ1-4; possible D gene TRBD1, 5 bases. Germline CDR1 and CDR2: LGHNA and YNFKEQ. This CDR3 has 16 residues. The V and J ends lost 0 bases and 4 bases respectively, with 12 bases between them.

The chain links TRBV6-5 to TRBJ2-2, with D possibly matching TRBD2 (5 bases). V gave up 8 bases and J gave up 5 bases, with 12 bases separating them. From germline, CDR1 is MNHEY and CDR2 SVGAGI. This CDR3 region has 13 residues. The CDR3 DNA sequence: TGTGCCAGCGCACTAAGGGAGACCGGGGAGCTGTTTTTT. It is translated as CASALRETGELFF.

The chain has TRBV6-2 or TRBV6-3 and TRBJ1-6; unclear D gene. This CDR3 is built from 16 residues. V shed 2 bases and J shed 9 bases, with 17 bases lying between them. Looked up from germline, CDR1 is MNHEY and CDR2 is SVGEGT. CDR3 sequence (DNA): TGTGCCAGCAGTTACCCGGTATTCGCGCCGGTTTCACCCCTCCACTTT. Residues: CASSYPVFAPVSPLHF.

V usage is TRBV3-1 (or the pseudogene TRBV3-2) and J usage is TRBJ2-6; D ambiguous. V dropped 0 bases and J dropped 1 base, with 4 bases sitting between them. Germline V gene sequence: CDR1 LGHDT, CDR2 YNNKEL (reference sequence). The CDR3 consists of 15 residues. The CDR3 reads CASSQDFSGANVLTF. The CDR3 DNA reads TGTGCCAGCAGCCAAGACTTTTCTGGGGCCAACGTCCTGACTTTC.

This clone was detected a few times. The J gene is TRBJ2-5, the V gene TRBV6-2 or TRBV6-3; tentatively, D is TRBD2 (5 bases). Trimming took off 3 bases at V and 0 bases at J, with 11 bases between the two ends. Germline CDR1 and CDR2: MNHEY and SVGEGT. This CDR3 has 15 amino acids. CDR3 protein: CASSYPSGYQETQYF. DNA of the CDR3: TGTGCCAGCAGTTATCCCTCGGGGTACCAAGAGACCCAGTACTTC.

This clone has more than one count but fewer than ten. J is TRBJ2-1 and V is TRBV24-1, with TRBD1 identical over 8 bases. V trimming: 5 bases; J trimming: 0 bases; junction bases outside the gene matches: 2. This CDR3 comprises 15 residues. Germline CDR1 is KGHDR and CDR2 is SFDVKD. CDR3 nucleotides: TGTGCCACCAGTGGGGGGACAGGCTCCTACAATGAGCAGTTCTTC. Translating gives CATSGGTGSYNEQFF.

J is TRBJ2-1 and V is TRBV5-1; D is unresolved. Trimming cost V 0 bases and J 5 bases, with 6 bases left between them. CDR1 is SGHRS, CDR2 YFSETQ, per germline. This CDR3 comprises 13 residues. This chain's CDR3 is CASSLGLDNEQFF. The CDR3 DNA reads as TGCGCCAGCAGCTTGGGGCTAGACAATGAGCAGTTCTTC.

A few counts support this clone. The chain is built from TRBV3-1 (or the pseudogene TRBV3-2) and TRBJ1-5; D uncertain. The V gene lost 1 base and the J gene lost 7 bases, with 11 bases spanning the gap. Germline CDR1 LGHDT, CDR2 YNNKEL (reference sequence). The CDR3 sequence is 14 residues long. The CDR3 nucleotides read TGTGCCAGCAGCCAAGGTGCGGGGTACCAGCCCCAGCATTTT. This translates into CASSQGAGYQPQHF.

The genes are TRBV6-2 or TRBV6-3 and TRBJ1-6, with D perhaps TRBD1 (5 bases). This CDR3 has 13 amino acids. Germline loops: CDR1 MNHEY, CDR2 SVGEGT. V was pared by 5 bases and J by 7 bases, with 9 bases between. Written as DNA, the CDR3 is TGTGCCAGCAGTAGTCAGGGAAATTCACCCCTCCACTTT. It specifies CASSSQGNSPLHF.

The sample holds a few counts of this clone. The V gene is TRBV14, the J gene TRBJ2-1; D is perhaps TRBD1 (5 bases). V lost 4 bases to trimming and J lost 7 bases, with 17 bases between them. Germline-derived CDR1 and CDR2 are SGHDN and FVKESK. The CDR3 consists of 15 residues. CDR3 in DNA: TGTGCCAGCAGCCCGGCAGGCGCAAGGGGAAATGAGCAGTTCTTC. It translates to CASSPAGARGNEQFF.

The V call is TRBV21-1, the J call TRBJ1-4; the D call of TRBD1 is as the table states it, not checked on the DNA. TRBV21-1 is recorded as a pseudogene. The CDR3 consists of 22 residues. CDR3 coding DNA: TGTGCCAGCAGCAAAGACCCCCACCCCGACCTCGCCCAGGGGGTGACAAATGAAAAACTGTTTTTT. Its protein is CASSKDPHPDLAQGVTNEKLFF.

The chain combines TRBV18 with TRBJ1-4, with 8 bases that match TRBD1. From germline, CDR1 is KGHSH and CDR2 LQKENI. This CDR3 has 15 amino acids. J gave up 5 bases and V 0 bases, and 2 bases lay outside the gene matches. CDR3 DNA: TGTGCCAGCTCACCACCGGGACAGGCCAATGAAAAACTGTTTTTT. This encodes CASSPPGQANEKLFF.

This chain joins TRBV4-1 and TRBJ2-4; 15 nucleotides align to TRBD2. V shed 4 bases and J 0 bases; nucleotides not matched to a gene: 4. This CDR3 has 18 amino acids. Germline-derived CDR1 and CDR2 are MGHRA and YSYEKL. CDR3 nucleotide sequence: TGCGCCAGCAGCCGAGGACTAGCGGGGGGGCTAGCCAAAAACATTCAGTACTTC. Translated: CASSRGLAGGLAKNIQYF.

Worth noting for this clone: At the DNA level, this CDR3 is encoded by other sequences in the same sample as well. CDR3 coding DNA: TGTGCCAGCTCACCAGGGACAGGTGCTAACTATGGCTACACCTTC. Its protein is CASSPGTGANYGYTF. The chain has TRBV18 and TRBJ1-2; 8 bases agree with TRBD1. This CDR3 is built from 15 residues. The V segment lost 2 bases and the J segment 0 bases; nucleotides outside the gene matches: 2. Germline V lookup: CDR1 KGHSH, CDR2 LQKENI. Complete variable domain (other parts from reference TRBV18 and TRBJ1-2): NAGVMQNPRHLVRRRGQEARLRCSPMKGHSHVYWYRQLPEEGLKFMVYLQKENIIDESGMPKERFSAEFPKEGPSILRIQQVVRGDSAAYFCASSPGTGANYGYTFGSGTRLTVV.